A selection of T cell receptor beta chains follows, all from one sample in a study of vaccination effects on CD4 cells after COVID-19. What these receptors recognize is not known. Repertoires were generated with immunoSEQ multiplex PCR, while TCRdb's copy carries only in-frame clones and drops some. The profile shows around 55,000 clones, around 67% of them singletons. This sample comprised CD4+ T cells from PBMCs cultured with SARS-CoV-2 spike peptides, obtained before COVID-19 vaccination. The receptors come from a human donor who received a COVID-19 vaccine. The CDR3 runs from the conserved cysteine through the conserved F or W. D genes are given only for firm matches. Size is stated for part of the rows, as once, few or many counts, or as a class when the clone is expanded.

D gene: NA; J gene: TRBJ2-3; clone size: few; V gene: TRBV14; CDR3 DNA: TGTGCCAGCAGCCCCCCCGCGGGATCGGGAGCAGATACGCAGTATTTT; CDR3 protein: CASSPPAGSGADTQYF
D gene: TRBD2; J gene: TRBJ2-2; clone size: NA; V gene: TRBV5-4; CDR3 DNA: TGTGCCAGCAGCAGGGGGACTAGCGGGGGGACCGGGGAGCTGTTTTTT; CDR3 protein: CASSRGTSGGTGELFF
D gene: NA; J gene: TRBJ2-2; clone size: few; V gene: TRBV5-6; CDR3 DNA: TGTGCCAGCAGCACGGGACCCCTAACCGGGGAGCTGTTTTTT; CDR3 protein: CASSTGPLTGELFF
D gene: NA; J gene: TRBJ1-4; clone size: NA; V gene: TRBV9; CDR3 DNA: TGTGCCAGCAGCCCCGAGGGAGGACCTAATGAAAAACTGTTTTTT; CDR3 protein: CASSPEGGPNEKLFF
D gene: TRBD1; J gene: TRBJ1-1; clone size: once; V gene: TRBV28; CDR3 DNA: TGTGCCAGCAGTTTAGCCGGCCAGGGGGCTAAAGCTTTCTTT; CDR3 protein: CASSLAGQGAKAFF
D gene: TRBD1; J gene: TRBJ2-1; clone size: NA; V gene: TRBV5-4; CDR3 DNA: TGTGCCAGCAGCTTGGCGGGACAGCCCCCCAGCAATGAGCAGTTCTTC; CDR3 protein: CASSLAGQPPSNEQFF
D gene: NA; J gene: TRBJ1-6; clone size: NA; V gene: TRBV9; CDR3 DNA: TGTGCCAGCAGCGTAGGACATAATTCACCCCTCCACTTT; CDR3 protein: CASSVGHNSPLHF
D gene: TRBD2; J gene: TRBJ2-1; clone size: few; V gene: TRBV5-1; CDR3 DNA: TGCGCCAGCAGCTTGTCCGGGACTAGCGGGAGGGTTGAGCAGTTCTTC; CDR3 protein: CASSLSGTSGRVEQFF
D gene: NA; J gene: TRBJ2-5; clone size: NA; V gene: TRBV24-1; CDR3 DNA: TGTGCCACCAGTAGGGGGGAGACCCAGTACTTC; CDR3 protein: CATSRGETQYF
D gene: TRBD2; J gene: TRBJ2-7; clone size: NA; V gene: TRBV30; CDR3 DNA: TGTGCCTGGAGTTCCCAGGGACTAGCGGCCTACGAGCAGTACTTC; CDR3 protein: CAWSSQGLAAYEQYF
D gene: NA; J gene: TRBJ2-7; clone size: NA; V gene: TRBV5-6; CDR3 DNA: TGTGCCAGCAGCCCTAAGAGCTCCTACGAGCAGTACTTC; CDR3 protein: CASSPKSSYEQYF
D gene: NA; J gene: TRBJ1-3; clone size: NA; V gene: TRBV5-1; CDR3 DNA: TGCGCCAGCAGGCGAGGGGACTCTGGAAACACCATATATTTT; CDR3 protein: CASRRGDSGNTIYF
D gene: TRBD1; J gene: TRBJ1-1; clone size: few; V gene: TRBV19; CDR3 DNA: TGTGCCAGTAGCCGGGACAGTCCTACTGAAGCTTTCTTT; CDR3 protein: CASSRDSPTEAFF
D gene: NA; J gene: TRBJ2-5; clone size: NA; V gene: TRBV28; CDR3 DNA: TGTGCCAGCAGTTTAGGGGGTTGGCAGACCCAGTACTTC; CDR3 protein: CASSLGGWQTQYF
D gene: TRBD1; J gene: TRBJ1-5; clone size: NA; V gene: TRBV15; CDR3 DNA: TGTGCCACCAGCAGGGTCTTGACAGGGCATAGCAATCAGCCCCAGCATTTT; CDR3 protein: CATSRVLTGHSNQPQHF
D gene: NA; J gene: TRBJ2-7; clone size: NA; V gene: TRBV5-4; CDR3 DNA: TGTGCCAGCAGCTTGCGGGACACCGAACTCTACGAGCAGTACTTC; CDR3 protein: CASSLRDTELYEQYF
D gene: NA; J gene: TRBJ1-2; clone size: NA; V gene: TRBV28; CDR3 DNA: TGTGCCAGCAGTTCCCCAATTGGCTACACCTTC; CDR3 protein: CASSSPIGYTF
D gene: NA; J gene: TRBJ2-3; clone size: NA; V gene: TRBV6-6; CDR3 DNA: TGTGCCAGCAGAGAGTCCAGCCCGGATACGCAGTATTTT; CDR3 protein: CASRESSPDTQYF
D gene: NA; J gene: TRBJ2-2; clone size: NA; V gene: TRBV5-6; CDR3 DNA: TGTGCCAGCAGCTTGCGACCGGGAATGATGGGGACCGGGGAGCTGTTTTTT; CDR3 protein: CASSLRPGMMGTGELFF
D gene: TRBD1; J gene: TRBJ2-1; clone size: NA; V gene: TRBV9; CDR3 DNA: TGTGCCAGCAGCCCAAGGGGACAGGGGCAATACAATGAGCAGTTCTTC; CDR3 protein: CASSPRGQGQYNEQFF
D gene: TRBD1; J gene: TRBJ1-1; clone size: NA; V gene: TRBV7-9; CDR3 DNA: TGTGCCAGCAGCTCTGACAGGGGGAACACTGAAGCTTTCTTT; CDR3 protein: CASSSDRGNTEAFF
D gene: NA; J gene: TRBJ2-4; clone size: NA; V gene: TRBV3-1/TRBV3-2; CDR3 DNA: TGTGCCAGCAGCCGCGGGGGCCAGGACATTCAGTACTTC; CDR3 protein: CASSRGGQDIQYF
D gene: NA; J gene: TRBJ2-7; clone size: few; V gene: TRBV2; CDR3 DNA: TGTGCCAGCATACCCAGGGGCCTTGGGGACGAGCAGTACTTC; CDR3 protein: CASIPRGLGDEQYF
D gene: TRBD2; J gene: TRBJ2-5; clone size: NA; V gene: TRBV2; CDR3 DNA: TGTGCCAGCATGGAGCGGGAGGGCCCAGAGACCCAGTACTTC; CDR3 protein: CASMEREGPETQYF
D gene: NA; J gene: TRBJ1-6; clone size: NA; V gene: TRBV16; CDR3 DNA: TGTGCCAGCAGCCAAGGGGGGATACGCTCACCCCTCCACTTT; CDR3 protein: CASSQGGIRSPLHF
D gene: NA; J gene: TRBJ2-7; clone size: NA; V gene: TRBV5-5; CDR3 DNA: TGTGCCAGCAGCTTCTTGGGGCCTCGGGAGCAGTACTTC; CDR3 protein: CASSFLGPREQYF
D gene: NA; J gene: TRBJ1-5; clone size: NA; V gene: TRBV4-1; CDR3 DNA: TGCGCCAGCAGCAGCCGGGACATAGGCTTTGGCAATCAGCCCCAGCATTTT; CDR3 protein: CASSSRDIGFGNQPQHF
D gene: NA; J gene: TRBJ2-1; clone size: NA; V gene: TRBV11-2; CDR3 DNA: TGTGCCAGCAGCTTAGATTGGTTGGGTGGAAATGAGCAGTTCTTC; CDR3 protein: CASSLDWLGGNEQFF
D gene: NA; J gene: TRBJ2-1; clone size: few; V gene: TRBV7-2; CDR3 DNA: TGTGCCAGCAGCTGGGGCGAGGCGGGTGAGCAGTTCTTC; CDR3 protein: CASSWGEAGEQFF
D gene: NA; J gene: TRBJ2-7; clone size: NA; V gene: TRBV11-2; CDR3 DNA: TGTGCCAGCAGCTTAGTGTTGCGAGCGGACTACGAGCAGTACTTC; CDR3 protein: CASSLVLRADYEQYF
D gene: TRBD2; J gene: TRBJ2-5; clone size: NA; V gene: TRBV7-2; CDR3 DNA: TGTGCCAGCAGCTTAGTAGGACTAGCGGGGGCGAAAAAAGAGACCCAGTACTTC; CDR3 protein: CASSLVGLAGAKKETQYF
D gene: NA; J gene: TRBJ2-1; clone size: few; V gene: TRBV20-1; CDR3 DNA: TGCAGTGTCGGCGGCTACAATGAGCAGTTCTTC; CDR3 protein: CSVGGYNEQFF
D gene: TRBD2; J gene: TRBJ2-7; clone size: medium-sized; V gene: TRBV10-3; CDR3 DNA: TGTGCCATCAGTGAGAGGGTGGTAGCGGGGGGCGAGCAGTACTTC; CDR3 protein: CAISERVVAGGEQYF
D gene: TRBD2; J gene: TRBJ2-3; clone size: NA; V gene: TRBV7-9; CDR3 DNA: TGTGCCAGCAGCTCTAGCGGGAGGGGAGATACGCAGTATTTT; CDR3 protein: CASSSSGRGDTQYF
D gene: NA; J gene: TRBJ2-1; clone size: few; V gene: TRBV18; CDR3 DNA: TGTGCCAGCTCACCCGGGACGGTTAACAATGAGCAGTTCTTC; CDR3 protein: CASSPGTVNNEQFF
D gene: NA; J gene: TRBJ1-1; clone size: NA; V gene: TRBV5-1; CDR3 DNA: TGCGCCAGCAGCTATTACCAAAGCCAAATGGGCACTGAAGCTTTCTTT; CDR3 protein: CASSYYQSQMGTEAFF
D gene: TRBD2; J gene: TRBJ2-1; clone size: NA; V gene: TRBV4-2; CDR3 DNA: TGTGCCAGCAGCCAAGTAAGAGCGGGACCCTCATCATCCTACAATGAGCAGTTCTTC; CDR3 protein: CASSQVRAGPSSSYNEQFF
D gene: NA; J gene: TRBJ2-5; clone size: once; V gene: TRBV7-2; CDR3 DNA: TGTGCCAGCAGCCCGATGCGGACAGTACAAGAGACCCAGTACTTC; CDR3 protein: CASSPMRTVQETQYF
D gene: NA; J gene: TRBJ2-7; clone size: NA; V gene: TRBV5-4; CDR3 DNA: TGTGCCAGCAGCTTGGTAGGAGGGACCTTGGGGGAGCAGTACTTC; CDR3 protein: CASSLVGGTLGEQYF
D gene: TRBD2; J gene: TRBJ2-3; clone size: NA; V gene: TRBV18; CDR3 DNA: TGTGCCAGCTCAATAACTAGCGGACGCACAGATACGCAGTATTTT; CDR3 protein: CASSITSGRTDTQYF
D gene: TRBD2; J gene: TRBJ2-3; clone size: NA; V gene: TRBV3-1/TRBV3-2; CDR3 DNA: TGTGCCAGCAGCCAACGAGCGGGAGGGTCAGATACGCAGTATTTT; CDR3 protein: CASSQRAGGSDTQYF
D gene: NA; J gene: TRBJ2-7; clone size: NA; V gene: TRBV21-1; CDR3 DNA: TGTGCCAGCAGCAAACGTCCCGGGGGGACAGAGCCGTACGAGCAGTACTTC; CDR3 protein: CASSKRPGGTEPYEQYF
D gene: NA; J gene: TRBJ1-1; clone size: NA; V gene: TRBV30; CDR3 DNA: TGTGCCTCGCAAGAGACCTCGAACACTGAAGCTTTCTTT; CDR3 protein: CASQETSNTEAFF
D gene: NA; J gene: TRBJ2-5; clone size: few; V gene: TRBV6-6; CDR3 DNA: TGTGCCACCCACCCCCAGGGGCGGTACCAAGAGACCCAGTACTTC; CDR3 protein: CATHPQGRYQETQYF
D gene: NA; J gene: TRBJ1-1; clone size: NA; V gene: TRBV5-6; CDR3 DNA: TGTGCCAGCAGCTTGTTCCAGGAGAACACTGAAGCTTTCTTT; CDR3 protein: CASSLFQENTEAFF
D gene: NA; J gene: TRBJ2-5; clone size: NA; V gene: TRBV25-1; CDR3 DNA: TGTGCCAGCAGTGGTGTAGGTTTCGAGGAGACCCAGTACTTC; CDR3 protein: CASSGVGFEETQYF
D gene: NA; J gene: TRBJ2-2; clone size: NA; V gene: TRBV9; CDR3 DNA: TGTGCCAGCAGCGTAGGGGAATCGAACACCGGGGAGCTGTTTTTT; CDR3 protein: CASSVGESNTGELFF
D gene: NA; J gene: TRBJ1-4; clone size: few; V gene: TRBV28; CDR3 DNA: TGTGCCAGCAGGCCTACACCGGGGGAAAAACTGTTTTTT; CDR3 protein: CASRPTPGEKLFF
D gene: TRBD1; J gene: TRBJ1-6; clone size: few; V gene: TRBV4-3; CDR3 DNA: TGCGCCAGCAGCCAAGAGGACAGGGGGAGTAATTCACCCCTCCACTTT; CDR3 protein: CASSQEDRGSNSPLHF
D gene: TRBD1; J gene: TRBJ1-1; clone size: NA; V gene: TRBV5-6; CDR3 DNA: TGTGCCAGCAGCGACAGGGGGCGCCGGACTGAAGCTTTCTTT; CDR3 protein: CASSDRGRRTEAFF
D gene: TRBD1; J gene: TRBJ1-1; clone size: NA; V gene: TRBV6-5; CDR3 DNA: TGTGCCAGCAGACGACAGGGCAGAGCTTTCTTT; CDR3 protein: CASRRQGRAFF
D gene: NA; J gene: TRBJ1-1; clone size: NA; V gene: TRBV5-1; CDR3 DNA: TGCGCCAGCAGCTTAGTTGGACAGAGCAATGGGGCGAGTACTGAAGCTTTCTTT; CDR3 protein: CASSLVGQSNGASTEAFF
D gene: NA; J gene: TRBJ1-3; clone size: NA; V gene: TRBV5-6; CDR3 DNA: TGTGCCAGCAGCTCGGAGCCCGGAAACACCATATATTTT; CDR3 protein: CASSSEPGNTIYF